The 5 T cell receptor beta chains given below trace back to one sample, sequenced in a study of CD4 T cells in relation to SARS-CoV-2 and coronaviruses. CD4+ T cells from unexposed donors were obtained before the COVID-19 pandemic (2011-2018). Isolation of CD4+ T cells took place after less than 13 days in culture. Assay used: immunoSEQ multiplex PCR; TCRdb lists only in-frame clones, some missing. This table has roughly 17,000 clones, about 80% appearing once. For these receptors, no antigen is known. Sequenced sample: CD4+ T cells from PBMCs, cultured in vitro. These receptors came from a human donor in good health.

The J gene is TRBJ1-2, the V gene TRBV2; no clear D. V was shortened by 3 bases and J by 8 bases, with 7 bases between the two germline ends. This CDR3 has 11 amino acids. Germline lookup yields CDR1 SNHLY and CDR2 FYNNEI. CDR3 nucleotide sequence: TGTGCCAGCAGTGATACAGTCGGCTACACCTTC. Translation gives CASSDTVGYTF.

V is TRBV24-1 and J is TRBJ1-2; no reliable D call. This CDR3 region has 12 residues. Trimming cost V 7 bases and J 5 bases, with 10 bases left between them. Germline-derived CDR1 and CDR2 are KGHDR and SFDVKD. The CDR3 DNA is TGTGCCACCAGCTCAGGTGATTATGGCTACACCTTC. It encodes CATSSGDYGYTF.

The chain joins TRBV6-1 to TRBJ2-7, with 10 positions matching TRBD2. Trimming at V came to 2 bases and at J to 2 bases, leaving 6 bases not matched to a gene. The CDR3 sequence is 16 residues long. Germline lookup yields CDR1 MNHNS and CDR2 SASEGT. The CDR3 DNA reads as TGTGCCAGCAGTGAAATCGGGCTAGCGGGGGCCTACGAGCAGTACTTC. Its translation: CASSEIGLAGAYEQYF.

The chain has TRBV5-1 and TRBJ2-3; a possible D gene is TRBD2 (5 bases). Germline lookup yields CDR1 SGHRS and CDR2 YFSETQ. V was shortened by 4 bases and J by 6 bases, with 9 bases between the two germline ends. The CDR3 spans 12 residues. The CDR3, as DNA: TGCGCCAGCAGCCCACCGGGGGATACGCAGTATTTT. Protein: CASSPPGDTQYF.

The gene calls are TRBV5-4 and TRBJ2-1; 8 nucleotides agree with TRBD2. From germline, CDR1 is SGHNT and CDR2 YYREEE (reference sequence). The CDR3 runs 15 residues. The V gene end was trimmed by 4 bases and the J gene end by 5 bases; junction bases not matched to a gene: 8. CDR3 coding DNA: TGTGCCAGCAGCCTTGAGCGGGAGCCCCACAATGAGCAGTTCTTC. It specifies CASSLEREPHNEQFF.